Following are 24 T cell receptor beta chains from one sample sequenced in a study of cytomegalovirus exposure and HLA in healthy donors. The PCR had 60 Vbeta and 13 Jbeta primers. TCRdb's table, derived via immunoSEQ multiplex PCR, lists solely in-frame clones and lacks some. This table holds about 130,000 clones. Source material: PBMCs. The origin of the receptors is a woman aged 55-69 years in good health and CMV-seronegative.

This chain connects TRBV7-9 to TRBJ1-5; TRBD1 matches 10 bases. CDR1 is SEHNR and CDR2 is FQNEAQ in the germline V gene (reference sequence). The CDR3 consists of 15 residues. V shed 2 bases and J 7 bases; nucleotides not matched to a gene: 5. As DNA, the CDR3 is TGTGCCAGCAGCTTAATGGGACAGGGGAAACAGCCCCAGCATTTT. Its translation: CASSLMGQGKQPQHF.

The rearrangement links TRBV2 to TRBJ2-4; D is unclear. CDR3 length equals 15 residues. The V end was cut by 11 bases, the J end by 0 bases, with 17 bases between. Germline V CDR1 and CDR2: SNHLY, FYNNEI. The CDR3 loop reads CAGTRQALAKNIQYF. The DNA of the CDR3 is TGTGCCGGCACCCGCCAGGCCCTAGCCAAAAACATTCAGTACTTC.

This chain connects TRBV6-5 to TRBJ2-5, with 11 bases lining up with TRBD1. Unmatched junction bases numbered 5, after V lost 4 bases and J lost 1 base. CDR3 length: 16 amino acids. Germline CDR1 reads MNHEY; CDR2 reads SVGAGI. The CDR3 region is CASSSGQGASQETQYF. CDR3 nucleotide sequence: TGTGCCAGCAGTTCTGGACAGGGGGCGAGCCAAGAGACCCAGTACTTC.

The chain is built from TRBV6-1 and TRBJ2-5; a weak D match, TRBD2 (5 bases). V dropped 1 base and J dropped 5 bases, with 11 bases sitting between them. CDR1 and CDR2 from the germline V gene are MNHNS and SASEGT. The CDR3 is 14 residues long. The CDR3 protein is CASSEGALAETQYF. CDR3 coding DNA: TGTGCCAGCAGTGAAGGTGCGCTAGCTGAGACCCAGTACTTC.

The rearrangement uses TRBV5-1 and TRBJ2-1; D might be TRBD1 (6 bases). CDR1 is SGHRS, CDR2 YFSETQ, per germline. V gave up 2 bases and J gave up 8 bases, with 14 bases separating them. This CDR3 is built from 14 residues. The CDR3 coding sequence is TGCGCCAGCAGCTTTTTTACAGGGCGCGATGAGCAGTTCTTC. Translation gives CASSFFTGRDEQFF.

The chain uses TRBV5-5 and TRBJ1-4, with TRBD1 as a possible D gene (5 bases). The germline CDR1 and CDR2 sequences are SGHKS and YYEKEE (reference sequence). The CDR3 runs 15 residues. V lost 4 bases and J lost 3, with 13 bases in between. DNA for the CDR3: TGTGCCAGCAGCGTGACGGGGGAGTCTAATGAAAAACTGTTTTTT. It is translated as CASSVTGESNEKLFF.

The chain carries TRBV28 and TRBJ2-7; TRBD1 matches at 10 bases. V was pared by 6 bases and J by 5 bases, with 13 bases of the junction left unmatched. CDR1 and CDR2 (germline): MDHEN, SYDVKM. The CDR3 runs 16 residues. The CDR3 DNA reads as TGTGCCAGCAGAAGTTCCGGGACAGGGGATCTCCACGAGCAGTACTTC. It codes for CASRSSGTGDLHEQYF.

This rearrangement joins TRBV28 to TRBJ1-4, with 7 nucleotides matching TRBD1. This CDR3 has 14 amino acids. V lost 2 bases to trimming and J lost 8 bases; unmatched junction nucleotides: 5. Germline-derived CDR1 and CDR2 are MDHEN and SYDVKM. CDR3 residues: CASSLLSGGEKLFF. The CDR3 DNA reads TGTGCCAGCAGTTTACTCTCAGGGGGGGAAAAACTGTTTTTT.

Here the CDR3 DNA reads TGTGCCAGCAGTCTACAGGGTCAGCCCCAGCATTTT. Translating it yields CASSLQGQPQHF. The rearrangement links TRBV2 to TRBJ1-5; a weak D match, TRBD1 (6 bases). Trimming cost V 5 bases and J 6 bases, with 8 bases left between them. The CDR3 extends over 12 amino acids. The V gene's germline CDR1 is SNHLY and CDR2 FYNNEI.

CDR3 sequence reads: CATSRDHSPNTEAFF. The CDR3 DNA follows: TGTGCCACCAGCAGAGATCACAGCCCGAACACTGAAGCTTTCTTT. The chain couples TRBV15 to TRBJ1-1; D is uncertain. The germline gives CDR1 LNHNV, CDR2 YYDKDF (reference sequence). This CDR3 is built from 15 residues. Trimming cost V 0 bases and J 1 base, with 9 bases left between them.

This sequence joins TRBV4-1 and TRBJ1-3; no firm D call. V lost 1 base and J 0 bases, leaving 7 bases between the germline ends. CDR1 and CDR2 from the germline V gene are MGHRA and YSYEKL. The CDR3 sequence is 15 residues long. Here the CDR3 reads CASSQVPVSGNTIYF. The DNA of the CDR3 is TGCGCCAGCAGCCAAGTTCCCGTCTCTGGAAACACCATATATTTT.

The CDR3 DNA follows: TGTGCCACCAGCAGAAAGGGGTTATACAACACTGAAGCTTTCTTT. Translation: CATSRKGLYNTEAFF. This chain links TRBV15 with TRBJ1-1; a weak D match, TRBD1 (5 bases). CDR3 length: 15 amino acids. Germline V gene lookup returns CDR1 LNHNV and CDR2 YYDKDF (reference sequence). Trimming removed 2 bases from V and 2 bases from J, with 12 bases in between.

The chain carries TRBV7-6 and TRBJ1-5; 7 bases are shared with TRBD1. The CDR3 consists of 16 residues. J lost 1 base, V lost 3 bases, and 6 bases had no gene match. Germline loops: CDR1 SGHVS, CDR2 FNYEAQ. Written as DNA, the CDR3 is TGTGCCAGCAGCTTGGGACCAGGGGGAAGCAATCAGCCCCAGCATTTT. Translating it yields CASSLGPGGSNQPQHF.

The chain links TRBV27 to TRBJ1-4, with TRBD1 identical over 7 bases. The trim removed 7 bases at V and 7 bases at J, leaving 9 bases unmatched. This CDR3 region has 14 residues. Germline CDR1 is MNHEY and CDR2 is SMNVEV (reference sequence). DNA of the CDR3: TGTGCCAGCACTCCTGACAGGGTAGGTGAAAAACTGTTTTTT. Its protein product is CASTPDRVGEKLFF.

The V call is TRBV7-9, the J call TRBJ1-3; 9 bases match TRBD1. The ends lost 6 bases at V and 1 base at J; junction bases unmatched: 7. Germline V gives CDR1 SEHNR, CDR2 FQNEAQ (reference sequence). The CDR3 length is 16 residues. The CDR3 nucleotides are TGTGCCAGCAGGCAAAGACAGGGGGGTTCTGGAAACACCATATATTTT. This codes for CASRQRQGGSGNTIYF. The complete variable domain, with remaining parts taken from reference TRBV7-9 and TRBJ1-3, reads DTGVSQNPRHKITKRGQNVTFRCDPISEHNRLYWYRQTLGQGPEFLTYFQNEAQLEKSRLLSDRFSAERPKGSFSTLEIQRTEQGDSAMYLCASRQRQGGSGNTIYFGEGSWLTVV.

The rearrangement uses TRBV9 and TRBJ2-3, with TRBD1 identical over 10 bases. This CDR3 has 15 residues. Germline trimming cut 3 bases from V and 5 bases from J; bases unmatched to any gene: 6. Germline lookup yields CDR1 SGDLS and CDR2 YYNGEE. The CDR3 loop is CASSERQGAGDTQYF. In nucleotides, the CDR3 is TGTGCCAGCAGCGAGAGACAGGGGGCCGGAGATACGCAGTATTTT.

The chain combines TRBV5-1 with TRBJ2-7; 11 nucleotides align to TRBD2. The germline CDR1 and CDR2 sequences are SGHRS and YFSETQ. The J segment lost 5 bases and the V segment lost 4 bases, leaving 11 bases of the junction unmatched. The CDR3 extends over 16 amino acids. For the CDR3, the DNA is TGCGCCAGCAGCCCGGGACTAGCGGTGGGGGCCCACGAGCAGTACTTC. This translates into CASSPGLAVGAHEQYF.

This chain links TRBV7-9 with TRBJ2-7; D is ambiguous. There are 11 residues in the CDR3. The V end lost 5 bases, the J end lost 5 bases, and 7 bases lay between the germline ends. Looked up from germline, CDR1 is SEHNR and CDR2 is FQNEAQ (reference sequence). The CDR3 protein is CASSPENEQYF. The CDR3 nucleotides are TGTGCCAGCAGCCCCGAGAACGAGCAGTACTTC.

The rearrangement joins TRBV12-5 to TRBJ1-1; a possible D gene is TRBD1 (5 bases). The CDR3 consists of 12 residues. CDR1 and CDR2 from the germline V gene are LGHNT and FRNRAP. V lost 2 bases to trimming and J lost 11 bases, with 12 bases between them. CDR3 bases: TGTGCTAGTGGTTTGTCAATACGACAGGCTTTCTTT. It specifies CASGLSIRQAFF.

This chain connects TRBV11-1 to TRBJ1-1, with 7 bases matching TRBD1. The CDR3 contains 14 residues. Germline trimming cut 5 bases from V and 4 bases from J; bases unmatched to any gene: 7. Germline V CDR1 and CDR2: SGHAT, FQDESV (reference sequence). CDR3 coding DNA: TGTGCCAGCAGCCCCAGTCCAGGGGGCACTGAAGCTTTCTTT. This translates into CASSPSPGGTEAFF.

The chain couples TRBV6-1 to TRBJ2-4; 10 nucleotides align to TRBD1. Per the germline V gene, CDR1 is MNHNS and CDR2 is SASEGT. There are 14 residues in the CDR3. V lost 3 bases to trimming and J lost 7 bases; unmatched junction nucleotides: 3. The CDR3 sequence is CASSDGDRGNIQYF. For the CDR3, the DNA is TGTGCCAGCAGTGATGGGGACAGGGGTAACATTCAGTACTTC.

The rearrangement joins TRBV27 to TRBJ2-7; 7 bases fit TRBD1. In germline, CDR1 is MNHEY, CDR2 SMNVEV (reference sequence). The CDR3 sequence is 12 residues long. V gave up 5 bases and J gave up 6 bases; unmatched junction bases: 4. In nucleotides, the CDR3 is TGTGCCAGCAGTGCGACAGGGTCCGAGCAGTACTTC. Translated: CASSATGSEQYF.

The chain combines TRBV2 with TRBJ1-1; D is ambiguous. From germline, CDR1 is SNHLY and CDR2 FYNNEI. The CDR3 contains 12 residues. The V and J ends lost 5 bases and 3 bases respectively, with 7 bases between them. The CDR3 spells CASSIRDTEAFF. DNA of the CDR3: TGTGCCAGCAGTATCCGGGACACTGAAGCTTTCTTT.

This chain links TRBV25-1 with TRBJ2-2; D not certain. Trimming pared 4 bases from V and 4 bases from J, leaving 7 bases between. Germline assignment: CDR1 MGHDK and CDR2 SYGVNS. This CDR3 region has 13 residues. In nucleotides, the CDR3 is TGTGCCAGCAGTGTACAATTCACCGGGGAGCTGTTTTTT. Protein product: CASSVQFTGELFF.